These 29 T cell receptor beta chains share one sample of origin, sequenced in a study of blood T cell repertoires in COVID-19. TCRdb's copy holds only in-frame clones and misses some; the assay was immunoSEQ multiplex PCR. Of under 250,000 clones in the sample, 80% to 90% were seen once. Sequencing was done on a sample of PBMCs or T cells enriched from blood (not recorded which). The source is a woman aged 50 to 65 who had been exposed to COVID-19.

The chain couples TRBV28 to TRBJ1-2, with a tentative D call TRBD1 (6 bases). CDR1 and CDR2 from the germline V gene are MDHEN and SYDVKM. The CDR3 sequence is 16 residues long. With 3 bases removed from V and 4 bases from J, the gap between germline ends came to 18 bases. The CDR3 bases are TGTGCCAGCAGTTTCAGGGGTAGCGAAATGACCTATGGCTACACCTTC. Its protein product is CASSFRGSEMTYGYTF.

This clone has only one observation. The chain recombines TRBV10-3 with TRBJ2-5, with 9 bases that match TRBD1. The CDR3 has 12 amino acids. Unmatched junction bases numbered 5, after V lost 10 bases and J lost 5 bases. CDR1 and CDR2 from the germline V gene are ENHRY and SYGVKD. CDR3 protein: CATGQGWETQYF. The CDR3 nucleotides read TGTGCCACAGGACAGGGGTGGGAGACCCAGTACTTC.

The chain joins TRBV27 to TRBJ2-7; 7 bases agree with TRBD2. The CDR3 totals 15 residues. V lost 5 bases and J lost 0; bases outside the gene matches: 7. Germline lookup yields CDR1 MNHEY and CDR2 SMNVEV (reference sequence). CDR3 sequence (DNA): TGTGCCAGCAGTGCCATCGGGGGGAGCTCCTACGAGCAGTACTTC. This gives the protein CASSAIGGSSYEQYF.

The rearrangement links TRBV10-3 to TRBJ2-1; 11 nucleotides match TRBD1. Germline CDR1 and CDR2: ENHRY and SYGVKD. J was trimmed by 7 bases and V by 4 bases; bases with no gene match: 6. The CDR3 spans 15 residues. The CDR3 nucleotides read TGTGCCATCAGTGGGCCGGGACAGGGGGTTAATGAGCAGTTCTTC. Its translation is CAISGPGQGVNEQFF.

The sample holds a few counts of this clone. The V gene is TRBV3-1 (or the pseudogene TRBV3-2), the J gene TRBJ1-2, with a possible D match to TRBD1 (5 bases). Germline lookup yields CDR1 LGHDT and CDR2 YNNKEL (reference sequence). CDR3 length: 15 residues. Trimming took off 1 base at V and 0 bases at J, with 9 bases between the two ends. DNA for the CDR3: TGTGCCAGCAGCCAAGGATTGACAGCTAACTATGGCTACACCTTC. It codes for CASSQGLTANYGYTF.

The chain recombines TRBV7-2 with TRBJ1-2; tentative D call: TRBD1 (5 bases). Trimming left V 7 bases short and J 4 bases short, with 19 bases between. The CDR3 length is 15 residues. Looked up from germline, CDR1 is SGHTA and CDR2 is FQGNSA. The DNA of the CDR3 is TGTGCCAGCATCACCCTCGCAGGGTCACCCTATGGCTACACCTTC. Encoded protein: CASITLAGSPYGYTF.

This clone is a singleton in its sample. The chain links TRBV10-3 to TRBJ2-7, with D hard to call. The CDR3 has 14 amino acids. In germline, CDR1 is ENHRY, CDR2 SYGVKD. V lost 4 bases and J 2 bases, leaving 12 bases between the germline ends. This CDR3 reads CAISVEPSPYEQYF. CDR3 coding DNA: TGTGCCATCAGTGTAGAGCCCTCCCCCTACGAGCAGTACTTC.

CDR3 in DNA: TGTGCCAGCAGCCGCTGGACAGGGTTCACAGATACGCAGTATTTT. This encodes CASSRWTGFTDTQYF. J is TRBJ2-3 and V is TRBV7-9, with 8 bases that match TRBD1. Germline CDR1 SEHNR, CDR2 FQNEAQ (reference sequence). The V segment lost 5 bases and the J segment 2 bases; nucleotides outside the gene matches: 6. This CDR3 is 15 amino acids long.

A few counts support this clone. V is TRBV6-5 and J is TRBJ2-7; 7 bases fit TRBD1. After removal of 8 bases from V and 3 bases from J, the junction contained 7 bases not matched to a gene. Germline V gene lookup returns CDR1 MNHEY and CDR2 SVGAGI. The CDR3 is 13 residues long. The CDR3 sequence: CASGGQPRYEQYF. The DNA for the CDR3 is TGTGCCAGCGGGGGACAGCCCCGCTACGAGCAGTACTTC.

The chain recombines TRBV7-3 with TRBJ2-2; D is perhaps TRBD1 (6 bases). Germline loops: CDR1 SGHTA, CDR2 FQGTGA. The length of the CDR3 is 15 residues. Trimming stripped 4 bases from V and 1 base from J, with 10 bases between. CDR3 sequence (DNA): TGTGCCAGCAGCTCGGACAGCTTGAACACCGGGGAGCTGTTTTTT. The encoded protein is CASSSDSLNTGELFF.

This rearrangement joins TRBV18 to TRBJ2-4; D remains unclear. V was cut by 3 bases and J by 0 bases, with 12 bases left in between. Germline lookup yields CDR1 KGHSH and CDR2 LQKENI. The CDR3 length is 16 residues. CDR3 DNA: TGTGCCAGCTCACCCCCCACTGTCATAGCCAAAAACATTCAGTACTTC. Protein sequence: CASSPPTVIAKNIQYF.

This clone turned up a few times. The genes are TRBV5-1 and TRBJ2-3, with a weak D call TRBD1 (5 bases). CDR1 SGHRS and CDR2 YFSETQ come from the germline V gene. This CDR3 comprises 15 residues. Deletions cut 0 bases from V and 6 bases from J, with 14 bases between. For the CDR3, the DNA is TGCGCCAGCAGCTTGGATGGGGCTCCAAGGGATACGCAGTATTTT. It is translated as CASSLDGAPRDTQYF.

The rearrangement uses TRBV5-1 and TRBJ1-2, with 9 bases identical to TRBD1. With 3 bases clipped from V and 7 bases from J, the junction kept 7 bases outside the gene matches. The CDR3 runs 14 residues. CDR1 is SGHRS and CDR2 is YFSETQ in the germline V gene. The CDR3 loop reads CASSWTRDRAGYTF. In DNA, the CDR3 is TGCGCCAGCAGCTGGACCCGGGACAGGGCTGGCTACACCTTC.

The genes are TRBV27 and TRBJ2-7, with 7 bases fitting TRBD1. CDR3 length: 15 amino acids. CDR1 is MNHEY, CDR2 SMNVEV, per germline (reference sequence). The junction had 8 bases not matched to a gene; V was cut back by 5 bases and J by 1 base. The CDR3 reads CASSPSRDSSYEQYF. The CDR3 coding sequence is TGTGCCAGCAGTCCATCCCGGGACAGTTCCTACGAGCAGTACTTC.

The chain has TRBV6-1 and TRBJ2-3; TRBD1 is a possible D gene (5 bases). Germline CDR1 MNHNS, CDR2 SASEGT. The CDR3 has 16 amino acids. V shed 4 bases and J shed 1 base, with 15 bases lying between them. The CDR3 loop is CASSGVGQVGTDTQYF. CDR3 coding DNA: TGTGCCAGCAGTGGGGTGGGGCAGGTCGGCACAGATACGCAGTATTTT.

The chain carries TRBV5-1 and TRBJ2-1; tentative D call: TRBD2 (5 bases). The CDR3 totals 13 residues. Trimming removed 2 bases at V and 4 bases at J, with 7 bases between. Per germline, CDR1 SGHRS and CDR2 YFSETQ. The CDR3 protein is CASSFEGYNEQFF. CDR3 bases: TGCGCCAGCAGCTTCGAGGGTTACAATGAGCAGTTCTTC.

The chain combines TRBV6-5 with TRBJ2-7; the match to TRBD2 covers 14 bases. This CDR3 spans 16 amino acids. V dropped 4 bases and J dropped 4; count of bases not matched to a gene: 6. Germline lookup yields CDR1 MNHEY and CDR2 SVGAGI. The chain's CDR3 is CASSSGLAGGRYEQYF. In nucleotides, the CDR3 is TGTGCCAGCAGTTCTGGACTAGCGGGGGGAAGGTACGAGCAGTACTTC.

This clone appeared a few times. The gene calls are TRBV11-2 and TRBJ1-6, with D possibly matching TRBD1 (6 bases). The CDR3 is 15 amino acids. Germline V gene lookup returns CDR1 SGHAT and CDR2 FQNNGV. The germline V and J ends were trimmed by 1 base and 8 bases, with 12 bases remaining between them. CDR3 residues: CASSLGQGQDSPLHF. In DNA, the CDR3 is TGTGCCAGCAGCTTAGGTCAGGGGCAAGATTCACCCCTCCACTTT.

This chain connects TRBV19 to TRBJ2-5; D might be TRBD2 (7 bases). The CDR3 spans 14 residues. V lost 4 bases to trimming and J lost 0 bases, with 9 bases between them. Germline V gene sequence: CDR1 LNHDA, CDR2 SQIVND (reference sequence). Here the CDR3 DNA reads TGTGCCAGTAGTAAGGGGGGGTACCAAGAGACCCAGTACTTC. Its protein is CASSKGGYQETQYF.

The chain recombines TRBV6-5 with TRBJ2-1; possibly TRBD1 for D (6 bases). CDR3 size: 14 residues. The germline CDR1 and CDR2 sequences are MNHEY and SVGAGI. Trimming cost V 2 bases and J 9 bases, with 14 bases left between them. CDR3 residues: CASSYGGAGTEQFF. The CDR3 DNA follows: TGTGCCAGCAGTTACGGGGGCGCAGGGACTGAGCAGTTCTTC.

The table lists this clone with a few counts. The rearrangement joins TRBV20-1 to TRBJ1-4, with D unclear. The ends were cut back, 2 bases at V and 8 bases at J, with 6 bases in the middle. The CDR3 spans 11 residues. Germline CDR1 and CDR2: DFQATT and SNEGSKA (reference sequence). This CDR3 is CSARIGEKLFF. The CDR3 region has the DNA TGCAGTGCTAGAATCGGGGAAAAACTGTTTTTT.

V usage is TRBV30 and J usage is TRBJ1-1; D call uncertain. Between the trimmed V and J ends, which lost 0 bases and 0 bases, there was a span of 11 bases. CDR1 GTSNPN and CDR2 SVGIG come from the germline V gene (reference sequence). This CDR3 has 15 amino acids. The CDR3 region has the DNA TGTGCCTGGAGTGTAAGAGGGATTATGAACACTGAAGCTTTCTTT. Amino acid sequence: CAWSVRGIMNTEAFF.

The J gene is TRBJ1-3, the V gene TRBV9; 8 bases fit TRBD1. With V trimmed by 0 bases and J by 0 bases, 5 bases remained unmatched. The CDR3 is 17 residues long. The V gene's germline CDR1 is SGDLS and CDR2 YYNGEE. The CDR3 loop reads CASSVVDRASSGNTIYF. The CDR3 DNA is TGTGCCAGCAGCGTAGTGGACAGGGCGAGCTCTGGAAACACCATATATTTT.

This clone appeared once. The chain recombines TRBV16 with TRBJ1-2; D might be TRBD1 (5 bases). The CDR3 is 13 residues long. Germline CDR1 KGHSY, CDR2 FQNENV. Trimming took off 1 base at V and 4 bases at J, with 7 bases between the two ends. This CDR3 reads CASSQWGTYGYTF. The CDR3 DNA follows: TGTGCCAGCAGCCAATGGGGCACCTATGGCTACACCTTC.

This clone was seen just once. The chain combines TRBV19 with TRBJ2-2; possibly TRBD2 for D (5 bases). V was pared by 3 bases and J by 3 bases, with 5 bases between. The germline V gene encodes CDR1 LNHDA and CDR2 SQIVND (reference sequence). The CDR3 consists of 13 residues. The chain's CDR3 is CASSMGDTGELFF. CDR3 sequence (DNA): TGTGCCAGTAGTATGGGAGACACCGGGGAGCTGTTTTTT.

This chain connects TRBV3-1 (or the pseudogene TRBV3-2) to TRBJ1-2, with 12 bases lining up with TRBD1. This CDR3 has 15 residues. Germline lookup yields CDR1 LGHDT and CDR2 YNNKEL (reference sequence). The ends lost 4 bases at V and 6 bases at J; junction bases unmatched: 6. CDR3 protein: CASSLGTGGGHGYTF. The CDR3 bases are TGTGCCAGCAGCCTGGGGACAGGGGGCGGGCATGGCTACACCTTC.

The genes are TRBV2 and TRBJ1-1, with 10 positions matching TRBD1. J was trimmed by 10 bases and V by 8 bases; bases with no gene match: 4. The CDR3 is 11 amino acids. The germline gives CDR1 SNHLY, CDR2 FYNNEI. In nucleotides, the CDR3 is TGTGCCAGCTCTAGGACAGGGGGAGCTTTCTTT. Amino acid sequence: CASSRTGGAFF.

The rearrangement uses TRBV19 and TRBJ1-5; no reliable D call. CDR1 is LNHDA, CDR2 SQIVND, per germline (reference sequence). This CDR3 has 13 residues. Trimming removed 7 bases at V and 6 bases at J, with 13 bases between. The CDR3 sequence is CASKEASGQPQHF. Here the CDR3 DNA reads TGTGCCAGTAAAGAGGCGTCCGGTCAGCCCCAGCATTTT.

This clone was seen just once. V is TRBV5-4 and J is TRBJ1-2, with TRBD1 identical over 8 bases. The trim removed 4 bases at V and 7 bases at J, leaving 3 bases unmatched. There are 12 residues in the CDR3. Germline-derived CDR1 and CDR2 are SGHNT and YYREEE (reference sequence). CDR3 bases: TGTGCCAGCAGCATACAGGGGGGTGGCTACACCTTC. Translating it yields CASSIQGGGYTF.